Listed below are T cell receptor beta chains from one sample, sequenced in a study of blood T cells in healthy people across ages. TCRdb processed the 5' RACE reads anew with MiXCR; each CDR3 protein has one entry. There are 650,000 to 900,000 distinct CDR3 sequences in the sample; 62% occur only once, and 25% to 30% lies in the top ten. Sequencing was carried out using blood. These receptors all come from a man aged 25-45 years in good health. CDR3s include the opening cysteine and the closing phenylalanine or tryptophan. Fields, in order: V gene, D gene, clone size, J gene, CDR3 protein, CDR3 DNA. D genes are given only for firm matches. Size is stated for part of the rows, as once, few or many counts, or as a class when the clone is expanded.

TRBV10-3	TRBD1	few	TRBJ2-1	CAISESGTGVYNEQFF	TGTGCCATCAGTGAGTCTGGGACAGGGGTTTACAATGAGCAGTTCTTC
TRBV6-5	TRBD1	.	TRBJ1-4	CASSYRQGQLFF	TGTGCCAGCAGTTACCGACAGGGTCAACTGTTTTTT
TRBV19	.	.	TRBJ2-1	CATSAVQGYNEQFF	TGTGCCACCTCGGCCGTCCAAGGGTACAATGAGCAGTTCTTC
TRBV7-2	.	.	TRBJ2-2	CASSYTGNTGELFF	TGTGCCAGCAGTTATACAGGGAACACCGGGGAGCTGTTTTTT
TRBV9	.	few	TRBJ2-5	CASSALEETQYF	TGTGCTAGCAGCGCCCTTGAAGAGACCCAGTACTTC
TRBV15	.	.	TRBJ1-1	CATSYEVNTEAFF	TGTGCCACCAGCTACGAGGTGAACACTGAAGCTTTCTTT
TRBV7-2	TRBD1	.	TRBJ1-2	CASSPADRGYGYTF	TGTGCCAGCAGCCCTGCGGACAGGGGCTATGGCTACACCTTC
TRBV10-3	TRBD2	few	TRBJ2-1	CAISRAGELSYNEQFF	TGTGCCATCAGTCGAGCGGGGGAGCTTTCCTACAATGAGCAGTTCTTC
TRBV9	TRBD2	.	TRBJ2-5	CASSSKGLAGRETQYF	TGTGCCAGCAGCTCGAAGGGACTAGCGGGGAGAGAGACCCAGTACTTC
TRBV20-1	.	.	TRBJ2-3	CSARGRPGTDTQYF	TGCAGTGCTAGGGGTAGGCCGGGCACAGATACGCAGTATTTT
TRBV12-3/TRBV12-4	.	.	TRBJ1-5	CASSLTDVSQPQHF	TGTGCCAGCAGTCTCACCGACGTCAGTCAGCCCCAGCATTTT
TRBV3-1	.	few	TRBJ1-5	CASSQGPGHNNQPQHF	TGTGCCAGCAGCCAAGGGCCGGGACACAACAATCAGCCCCAGCATTTT
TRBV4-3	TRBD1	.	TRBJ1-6	CASSEQGSNSPLHF	TGCGCCAGCAGCGAACAGGGGTCGAATTCACCCCTCCACTTT
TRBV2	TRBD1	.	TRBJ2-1	CASREGQGSYNEQFF	TGTGCCAGCAGGGAAGGACAGGGGTCCTACAATGAGCAGTTCTTC
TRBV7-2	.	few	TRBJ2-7	CASSQSLYEQYF	TGTGCCAGCAGCCAGTCCCTTTACGAGCAGTACTTC
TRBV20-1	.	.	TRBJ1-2	CSGGRWGAGRDYGYTF	TGCAGTGGAGGCCGTTGGGGGGCTGGGAGGGATTATGGCTACACCTTC
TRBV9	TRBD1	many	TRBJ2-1	CASSVWGNRGDEQFF	TGTGCCAGCAGCGTATGGGGGAACAGGGGCGATGAGCAGTTCTTC
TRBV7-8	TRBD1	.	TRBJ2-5	CASSFPDRVRETQYF	TGTGCCAGCAGCTTCCCGGACAGGGTGAGGGAGACCCAGTACTTC
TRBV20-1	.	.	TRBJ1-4	CSVTDRLGEKLFF	TGCAGTGTAACAGACCGCCTGGGTGAAAAACTGTTTTTT
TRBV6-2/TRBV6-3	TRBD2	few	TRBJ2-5	CASIRRIASGAQETQYF	TGTGCCAGCATCAGACGGATCGCTAGCGGAGCTCAAGAGACCCAGTACTTC
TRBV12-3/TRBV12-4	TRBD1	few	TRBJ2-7	CASSWDRGLPSYEQYF	TGTGCCAGCTCGTGGGACAGGGGACTTCCCTCCTACGAGCAGTACTTC
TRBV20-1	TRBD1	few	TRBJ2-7	CSAREGARQGSYEQYF	TGCAGTGCTAGAGAGGGTGCGAGACAGGGGTCCTACGAGCAGTACTTC
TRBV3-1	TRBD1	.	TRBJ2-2	CASSQRRQGGTGELFF	TGTGCCAGCAGCCAGCGGAGACAGGGGGGGACCGGGGAGCTGTTTTTT
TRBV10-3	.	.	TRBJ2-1	CAISVTGNKGNEQFF	TGTGCCATCAGTGTCACAGGGAACAAGGGCAATGAGCAGTTCTTC
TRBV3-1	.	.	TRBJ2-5	CASSQDRGSAQYF	TGTGCCAGCAGCCAAGATCGAGGGTCGGCCCAGTACTTC
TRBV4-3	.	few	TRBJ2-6	CASSQDGQGGANVLTF	TGCGCCAGCAGCCAAGATGGCCAGGGCGGGGCCAACGTCCTGACTTTC
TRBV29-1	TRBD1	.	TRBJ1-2	CSAGDRGVNGYTF	TGCAGCGCCGGGGACAGGGGGGTTAATGGCTACACCTTC
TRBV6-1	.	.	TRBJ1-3	CASSKAQGTGGNTIYF	TGTGCCAGCAGCAAAGCGCAGGGAACCGGTGGAAACACCATATATTTT
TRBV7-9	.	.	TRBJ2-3	CASSLAEPDTQYF	TGTGCCAGCAGCTTAGCGGAACCAGATACGCAGTATTTT
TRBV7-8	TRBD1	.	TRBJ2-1	CASSLRSTGYNEQFF	TGTGCCAGCAGCTTACGGTCGACAGGGTACAATGAGCAGTTCTTC
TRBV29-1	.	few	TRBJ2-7	CSVARSGEQYF	TGCAGCGTTGCAAGATCGGGCGAGCAGTACTTC
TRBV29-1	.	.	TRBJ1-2	CSVEDPRVSGYGYTF	TGCAGCGTTGAAGATCCGAGGGTGAGCGGCTATGGCTACACCTTC
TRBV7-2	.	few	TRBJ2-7	CASSADPAFSYEQYF	TGTGCCAGCAGCGCGGACCCCGCCTTCTCCTACGAGCAGTACTTC
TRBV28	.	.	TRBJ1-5	CASSLPAGIDQPQHF	TGTGCCAGCAGTTTACCTGCAGGGATTGATCAGCCCCAGCATTTT
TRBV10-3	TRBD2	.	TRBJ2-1	CAISWTSGGNEQFF	TGTGCCATCAGCTGGACTAGCGGGGGGAATGAGCAGTTCTTC
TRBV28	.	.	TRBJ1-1	CASSHARNTEAFF	TGTGCCAGCAGCCACGCCAGGAACACTGAAGCTTTCTTT
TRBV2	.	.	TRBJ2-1	CASKGGQGPYNEQFF	TGTGCCAGCAAAGGGGGGCAGGGACCCTACAATGAGCAGTTCTTC
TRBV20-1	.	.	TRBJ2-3	CSAKQGGGTDTQYF	TGCAGTGCGAAACAGGGCGGCGGCACAGATACGCAGTATTTT
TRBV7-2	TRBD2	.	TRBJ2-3	CASSFKMAGGGEQYF	TGTGCCAGCAGCTTTAAAATGGCGGGGGGTGGTGAGCAGTATTTT
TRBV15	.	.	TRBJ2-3	CATSREGRPDTDTQYF	TGTGCCACCAGCAGAGAGGGACGCCCCGACACAGATACGCAGTATTTT
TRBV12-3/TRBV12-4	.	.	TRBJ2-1	CASRNSGLGNEQFF	TGTGCCAGCAGGAATAGCGGCCTGGGGAATGAGCAGTTCTTC